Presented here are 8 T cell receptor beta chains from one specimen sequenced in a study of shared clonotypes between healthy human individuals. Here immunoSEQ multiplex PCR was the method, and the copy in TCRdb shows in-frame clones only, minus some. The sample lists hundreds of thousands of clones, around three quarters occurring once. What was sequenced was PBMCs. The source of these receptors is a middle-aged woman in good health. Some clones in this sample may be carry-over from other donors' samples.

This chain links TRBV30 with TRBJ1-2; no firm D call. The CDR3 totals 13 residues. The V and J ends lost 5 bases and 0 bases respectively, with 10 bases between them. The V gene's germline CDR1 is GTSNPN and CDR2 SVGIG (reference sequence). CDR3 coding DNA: TGTGCCTGGCAAGGACCGACTAACTATGGCTACACCTTC. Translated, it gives CAWQGPTNYGYTF. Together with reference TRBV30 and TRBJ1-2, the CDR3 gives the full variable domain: SQTIHQWPATLVQPVGSPLSLECTVEGTSNPNLYWYRQAAGRGLQLLFYSVGIGQISSEVPQNLSASRPQDRQFILSSKKLLLSDSGFYLCAWQGPTNYGYTFGSGTRLTVV.

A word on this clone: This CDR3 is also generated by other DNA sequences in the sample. CDR3 region: CASSSSANYGYTF. DNA of the CDR3: TGTGCCAGCAGCTCCAGCGCTAACTATGGCTACACCTTC. The chain joins TRBV7-9 to TRBJ1-2; D is unresolved. CDR3 length: 13 residues. Between the trimmed V and J ends, which lost 4 bases and 0 bases, there was a span of 6 bases. CDR1 and CDR2 (germline): SEHNR, FQNEAQ (reference sequence).

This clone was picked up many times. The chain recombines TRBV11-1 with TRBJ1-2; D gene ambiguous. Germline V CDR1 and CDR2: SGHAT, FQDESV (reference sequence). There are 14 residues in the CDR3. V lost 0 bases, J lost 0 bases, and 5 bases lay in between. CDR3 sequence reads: CASSLASSNYGYTF. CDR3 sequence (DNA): TGTGCCAGCAGCTTAGCAAGCTCTAACTATGGCTACACCTTC.

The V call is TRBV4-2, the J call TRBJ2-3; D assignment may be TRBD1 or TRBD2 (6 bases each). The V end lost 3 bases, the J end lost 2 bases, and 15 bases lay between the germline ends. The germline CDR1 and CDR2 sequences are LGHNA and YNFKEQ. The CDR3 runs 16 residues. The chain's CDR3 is CASSHPGGGNTDTQYF. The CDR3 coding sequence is TGTGCCAGCAGCCATCCCGGAGGGGGGAACACAGATACGCAGTATTTT.

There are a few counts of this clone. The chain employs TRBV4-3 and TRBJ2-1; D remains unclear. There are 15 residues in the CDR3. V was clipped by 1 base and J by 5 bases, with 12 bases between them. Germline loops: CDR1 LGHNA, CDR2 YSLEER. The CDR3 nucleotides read TGCGCCAGCAGCCAAGGAAAGGGCGCCCACAATGAGCAGTTCTTC. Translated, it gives CASSQGKGAHNEQFF.

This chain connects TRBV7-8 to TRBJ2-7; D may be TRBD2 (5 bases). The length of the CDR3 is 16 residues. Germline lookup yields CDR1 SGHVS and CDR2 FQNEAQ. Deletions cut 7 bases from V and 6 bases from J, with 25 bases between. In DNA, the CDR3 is TGTGCCAGCACTATAGTATCCCCAGAGGGCAGTGGCGAGCAGTACTTC. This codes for CASTIVSPEGSGEQYF.

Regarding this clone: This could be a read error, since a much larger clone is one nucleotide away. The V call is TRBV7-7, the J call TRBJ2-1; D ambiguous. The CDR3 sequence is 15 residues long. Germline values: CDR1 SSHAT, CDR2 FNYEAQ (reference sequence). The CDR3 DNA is TGTGCTAGCAGCTTAGAGGAAAGCCCCTACAATGAGCAGTTCTTC. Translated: CASSLEESPYNEQFF.

The CDR3 is CASSFEGNGNTIYF. The CDR3 DNA sequence: TGTGCCAGCAGCTTTGAGGGGAACGGAAACACCATATATTTT. The chain recombines TRBV5-8 with TRBJ1-3; TRBD1 might be the D (5 bases). There are 14 residues in the CDR3. Trimming removed 2 bases at V and 4 bases at J, with 10 bases between. Germline-derived CDR1 and CDR2 are SGHTS and YDEGEE.